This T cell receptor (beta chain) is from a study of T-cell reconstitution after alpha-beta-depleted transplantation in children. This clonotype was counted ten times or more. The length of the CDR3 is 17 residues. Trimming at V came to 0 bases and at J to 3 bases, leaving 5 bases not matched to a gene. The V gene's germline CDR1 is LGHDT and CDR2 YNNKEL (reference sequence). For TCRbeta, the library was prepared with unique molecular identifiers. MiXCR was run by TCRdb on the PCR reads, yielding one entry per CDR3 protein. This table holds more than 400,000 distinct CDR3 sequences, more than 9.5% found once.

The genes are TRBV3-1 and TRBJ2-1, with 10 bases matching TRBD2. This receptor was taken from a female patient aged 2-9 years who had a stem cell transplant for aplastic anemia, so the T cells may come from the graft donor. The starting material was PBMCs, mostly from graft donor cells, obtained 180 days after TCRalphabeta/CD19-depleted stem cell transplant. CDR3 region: CASSQEFLAGVYNEQFF. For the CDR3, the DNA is TGTGCCAGCAGCCAAGAATTTCTAGCGGGAGTCTACAATGAGCAGTTCTTC.